This TCR beta chain was sequenced for a study of blood T cell repertoires in COVID-19. In the study overall: Samples representing acute and convalescent COVID-19 were sourced from the United States, Italy and Spain. T cells, B-cell-depleted T cells, or PBMCs provided the cDNA or gDNA that served as material.

V dropped 0 bases and J dropped 4 bases, with 7 bases sitting between them. Germline CDR1 is SGHTA and CDR2 is FQGTGA. This CDR3 region has 13 residues. Original methodology: The assay estimated nucleated cells by amplifying reference gene primers. Only in-frame clones appear in the TCRdb table, and some are missing; sequencing was by immunoSEQ multiplex PCR. V, J and clone size derive from that table, while D and trimming were established from the DNA sequence. This sample has approximately 310,000 clones; around 87% occur once, and the top ten carry about 8%. This clonotype originated in a woman aged 45-60 years who had recovered from COVID-19. The chain combines TRBV7-3 with TRBJ2-7; weak D call: TRBD1 (5 bases). Material for sequencing was peripheral blood. As DNA, the CDR3 is TGTGCCAGCAGCTTAACGGGGCAGTACGAGCAGTACTTC. Its translation is CASSLTGQYEQYF.